This TCR beta chain was sequenced for a study of OX40 agonist ivuxolimab in advanced cancers. Study outcomes and limitations: At 0.1 to 3.0 mg/kg, clonal expansion of CD4+ and CD8+ blood T cells had occurred by week 6. The study did not work out the antigen specificity of the expanded peripheral T cells.

Sequencing used immunoSEQ multiplex PCR; TCRdb keeps in-frame clones, though not all of them. The table lists tens of thousands of clones, approximately 80% of them singletons. Points on this clone: No antigen is known for it.

Exclusion applied to patients with autoimmune disease history or systemic immunosuppression. This CDR3 contains 12 residues. V was shortened by 7 bases and J by 2 bases, with 11 bases between the two germline ends. Per the germline V gene, CDR1 is SQVTM and CDR2 is ANQGSEA. The TCR was taken from an adult with an advanced solid tumor such as melanoma, head and neck, liver or kidney cancer. The V gene is TRBV29-1, the J gene TRBJ1-1; D may be TRBD1 (5 bases). Sequenced here: CD4+ or CD8+ T cells sorted from blood, sampled in a trial of the OX40 agonist ivuxolimab. The CDR3: CSARQGNTEAFF. CDR3 nucleotides: TGCAGCGCCCGGCAGGGAAACACTGAAGCTTTCTTT.